This T cell receptor beta chain was sequenced in a study of beta chain features in type 1 diabetes. Study-wide results and limits: HLA effects on TCRB rearrangement stayed unresolved here. Type 1 diabetes patients had moderately but significantly shorter TCRB CDR3s in all four CD4+ subsets.

Expressed TCRB transcripts were sequenced because the isolated RNA had all been reverse transcribed beforehand. Clones were sequenced by immunoSEQ multiplex PCR, and TCRdb holds only the in-frame ones, with some missing. Among 350,000 to 400,000 clones listed, more than 13% were seen once. CD45RO/CCR7/CD25/CD127/CD95/CD27 separated CD4+ naive, central memory, regulatory and stem cell-like memory cells by sorting. V gave up 0 bases and J gave up 6 bases; unmatched junction bases: 6. The length of the CDR3 is 15 residues. Germline V gives CDR1 MNHEY, CDR2 SVGAGI. A note on this clone: The target antigen is unknown.

Sequencing input: naive CD4+ T cells from blood. The rearrangement uses TRBV6-5 and TRBJ2-7, with TRBD2 matching over 9 bases. The sequence came from a woman aged 18-35 years in good health. The CDR3 DNA follows: TGTGCCAGCAGTTACTCGTCGAGCGGGAGGCCCGAGCAGTACTTC. This gives the protein CASSYSSSGRPEQYF.